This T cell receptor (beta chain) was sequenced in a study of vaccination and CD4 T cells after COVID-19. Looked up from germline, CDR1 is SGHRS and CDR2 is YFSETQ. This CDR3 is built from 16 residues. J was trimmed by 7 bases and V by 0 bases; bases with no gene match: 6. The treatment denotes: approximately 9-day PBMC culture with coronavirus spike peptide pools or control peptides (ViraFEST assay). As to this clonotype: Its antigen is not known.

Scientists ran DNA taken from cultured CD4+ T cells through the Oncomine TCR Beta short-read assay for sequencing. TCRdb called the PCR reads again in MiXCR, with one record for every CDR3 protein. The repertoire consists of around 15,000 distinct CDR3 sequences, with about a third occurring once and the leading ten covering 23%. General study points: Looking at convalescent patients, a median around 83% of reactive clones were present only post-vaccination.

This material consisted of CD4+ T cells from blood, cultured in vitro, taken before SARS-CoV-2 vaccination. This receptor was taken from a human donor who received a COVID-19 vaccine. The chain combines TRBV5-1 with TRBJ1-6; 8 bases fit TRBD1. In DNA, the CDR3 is TGCGCCAGCAGCTTGGATGGCAGGGGGCCAAATTCACCCCTCCACTTT. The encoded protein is CASSLDGRGPNSPLHF.